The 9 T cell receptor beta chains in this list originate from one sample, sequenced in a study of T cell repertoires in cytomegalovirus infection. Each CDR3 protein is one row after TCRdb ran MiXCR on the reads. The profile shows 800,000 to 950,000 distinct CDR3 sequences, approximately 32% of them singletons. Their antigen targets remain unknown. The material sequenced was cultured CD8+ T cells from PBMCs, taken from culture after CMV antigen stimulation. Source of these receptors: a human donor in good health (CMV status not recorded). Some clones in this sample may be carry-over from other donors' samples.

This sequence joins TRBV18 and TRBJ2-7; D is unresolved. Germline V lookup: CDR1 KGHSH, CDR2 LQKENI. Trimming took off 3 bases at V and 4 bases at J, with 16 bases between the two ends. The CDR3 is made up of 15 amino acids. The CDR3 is CASSPVGLEVYEQYF. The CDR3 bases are TGTGCCAGCTCACCCGTAGGGCTAGAAGTGTACGAGCAGTACTTC.

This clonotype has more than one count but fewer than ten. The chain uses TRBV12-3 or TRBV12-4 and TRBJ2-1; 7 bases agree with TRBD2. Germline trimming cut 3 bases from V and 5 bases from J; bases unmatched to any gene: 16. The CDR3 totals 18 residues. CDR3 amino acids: CASSLLRDYRKFNNEQFF. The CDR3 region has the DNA TGTGCCAGCAGTTTGCTCCGGGACTATCGGAAATTTAACAATGAGCAGTTCTTC.

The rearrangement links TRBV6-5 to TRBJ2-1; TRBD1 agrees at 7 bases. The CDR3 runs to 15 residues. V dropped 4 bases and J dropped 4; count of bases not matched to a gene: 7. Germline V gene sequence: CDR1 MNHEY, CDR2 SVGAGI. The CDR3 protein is CASSFGTARYNEQFF. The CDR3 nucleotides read TGTGCCAGCAGTTTCGGGACAGCCCGTTACAATGAGCAGTTCTTC.

The CDR3 DNA sequence: TGTGCCAGCAGCCCAGACGGTGGGGGGGAGCAGTTCTTC. It translates to CASSPDGGGEQFF. This chain joins TRBV13 and TRBJ2-1; D is perhaps TRBD2 (6 bases). CDR1 is PRHDT, CDR2 FYEKMQ, per germline (reference sequence). V shed 5 bases and J shed 10 bases, with 15 bases lying between them. The CDR3 covers 13 residues.

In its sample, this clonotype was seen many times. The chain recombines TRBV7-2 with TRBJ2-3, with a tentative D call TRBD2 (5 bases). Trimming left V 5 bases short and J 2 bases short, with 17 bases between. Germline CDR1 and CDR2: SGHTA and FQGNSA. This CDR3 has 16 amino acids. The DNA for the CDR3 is TGTGCCAGCAGCACCCTTGGCGGGCTCTCCACAGATACGCAGTATTTT. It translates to CASSTLGGLSTDTQYF.

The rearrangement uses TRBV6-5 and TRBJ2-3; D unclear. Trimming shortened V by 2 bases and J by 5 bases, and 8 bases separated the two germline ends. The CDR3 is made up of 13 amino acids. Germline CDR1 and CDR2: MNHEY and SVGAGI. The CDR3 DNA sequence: TGTGCCAGCAGTTACCTTGTGGGAGATACGCAGTATTTT. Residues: CASSYLVGDTQYF.

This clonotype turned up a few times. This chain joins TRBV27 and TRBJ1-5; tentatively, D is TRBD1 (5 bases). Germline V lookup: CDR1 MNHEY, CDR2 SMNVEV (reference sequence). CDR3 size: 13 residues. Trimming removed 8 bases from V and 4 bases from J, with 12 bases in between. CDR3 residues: CASGTYDNQPQHF. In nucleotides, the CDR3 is TGTGCCAGCGGGACCTATGATAATCAGCCCCAGCATTTT.

The CDR3 DNA reads as TGCGCCTCCCAGGGGGCCGATGGCTACACCTTC. Translation gives CASQGADGYTF. The chain has TRBV4-1 and TRBJ1-2, with 8 bases matching TRBD1. Trimming took 11 bases from V and 6 from J; bases not matched to a gene: 5. CDR3 length equals 11 residues. Per germline, CDR1 MGHRA and CDR2 YSYEKL.

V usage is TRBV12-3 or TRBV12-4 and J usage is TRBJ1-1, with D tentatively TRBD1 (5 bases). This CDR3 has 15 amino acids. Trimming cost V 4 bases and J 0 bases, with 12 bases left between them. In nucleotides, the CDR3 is TGTGCCAGCAGTTACGGGGGGTGCTTGAACACTGAAGCTTTCTTT. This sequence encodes CASSYGGCLNTEAFF.